This TCR beta chain was recorded in a study of T cells in Graves' hyperthyroidism and ophthalmopathy. Findings of the study overall: Before onset, by a median of about seven months, the model predicted ophthalmopathy.

In germline, CDR1 is SGHVS, CDR2 FQNEAQ. Trimming at V came to 7 bases and at J to 3 bases, leaving 12 bases not matched to a gene. This CDR3 has 17 amino acids. The table lists this clonotype with many counts. Its antigen remains unknown. Amplification yielded TCR beta CDR3 regions, with RNA transcripts as the source. The TCR CDR3 first-round RT-PCR relied on the HTBI primer set. TCRdb called the multiplex PCR reads again in MiXCR, with one record for every CDR3 protein. The sample carries around 280,000 distinct CDR3 sequences, roughly 13% recorded once. Stable Graves' hyperthyroidism meant no ophthalmopathy progression within 18 months. Orbital computed tomography and thyroid ultrasound, together with serum TRAb and thyroxine and clinical symptoms, were used for diagnoses.

This receptor was obtained from a woman aged 40 to 50 with Graves' hyperthyroidism. Sequencing was done on a sample of blood. The chain links TRBV7-8 to TRBJ2-1, with 10 bases that match TRBD2. CDR3 nucleotides: TGTGCCAGCAAACCATTAGCCGGGACTAGCGTCTACAATGAGCAGTTCTTC. Amino acids: CASKPLAGTSVYNEQFF.